What follows are 18 T cell receptor beta chains derived from one specimen sequenced in a study of human T cells and chemical hapten exposure. Time point described: pre-sensitization, week 0. Specified treatment: therapeutic diphenylcyclopropenone sensitization with weekly scalp DPC. TCRdb passed the RACE reads through MiXCR, listing each CDR3 protein once. Seen here are fewer than 300,000 distinct CDR3 sequences, just under 8% observed once, and the top ten hold 0.9% to 1.5%. This material consisted of whole blood, taken in connection with sensitization to the hapten diphenylcyclopropenone (DPC). The receptors come from a man aged 18 to 35 with alopecia areata. Some clones in this sample may be carry-over from other donors' samples.

This clonotype was seen many times. At one end the junction does not follow the germline gene, possibly because of a read error. J is TRBJ1-1 and V is TRBV7-3; D is unclear. This CDR3 has 13 residues. CDR1 SGHTA and CDR2 FQGTGA come from the germline V gene. The DNA for the CDR3 is TGTGCCAGCAGCTTCGGCGGGAACGCTGAAGCTTTCTTT. Its translation: CASSFGGNAEAFF.

The genes are TRBV6-2 or TRBV6-3 and TRBJ2-7, with D perhaps TRBD1 (5 bases). CDR3 length equals 13 residues. Germline CDR1 reads MNHEY; CDR2 reads SVGEGT. The V end lost 5 bases, the J end lost 3 bases, and 11 bases lay between the germline ends. CDR3 DNA sequence: TGTGCCAGCAGTATACTACAGGACTACGAGCAGTACTTC. This gives the protein CASSILQDYEQYF.

The chain is built from TRBV14 and TRBJ2-1, with D unclear. V was cut by 4 bases and J by 0 bases, with 13 bases left in between. The CDR3 covers 16 residues. Germline V gene data show CDR1 as SGHDN and CDR2 as FVKESK. The CDR3 region is CASSPWGIISYNEQFF. CDR3 nucleotide sequence: TGTGCCAGCAGCCCTTGGGGAATTATCTCCTACAATGAGCAGTTCTTC.

The table lists this clonotype with a few counts. This chain's CDR3 is CASSLVSLRTASYGYTF. CDR3 bases: TGTGCCAGCAGCTTAGTATCTCTTCGGACGGCCTCCTATGGCTACACCTTC. This chain links TRBV7-2 with TRBJ1-2; D unclear. CDR3 length: 17 residues. Looked up from germline, CDR1 is SGHTA and CDR2 is FQGNSA. The ends were cut back, 1 base at V and 4 bases at J, with 19 bases in the middle. Full variable domain (remainder filled in from reference TRBV7-2 and TRBJ1-2): GAGVSQSPSNKVTEKGKDVELRCDPISGHTALYWYRQSLGQGLEFLIYFQGNSAPDKSGLPSDRFSAERTGGSVSTLTIQRTQQEDSAVYLCASSLVSLRTASYGYTFGSGTRLTVV.

There are a few counts of this clonotype. This sequence joins TRBV6-1 and TRBJ2-1; the D is unclear. The CDR3 consists of 14 residues. Trimming removed 4 bases at V and 6 bases at J, with 13 bases between. Germline V gene sequence: CDR1 MNHNS, CDR2 SASEGT. The CDR3 DNA reads as TGTGCCAGCAGTGTACATGCTGAACCCAATGAGCAGTTCTTC. Protein product: CASSVHAEPNEQFF.

The chain joins TRBV11-2 to TRBJ2-5; 16 nucleotides line up with TRBD2. Losses at the gene ends were 5 bases for V and 4 bases for J; bases not matched to a gene: 10. This CDR3 has 18 residues. CDR1 is SGHAT, CDR2 FQNNGV, per germline. CDR3 nucleotides: TGTGCCAGCAGCCCCGGGACTAGCGGGGGGGAGCCGAGAGAGACCCAGTACTTC. Protein product: CASSPGTSGGEPRETQYF.

This clonotype was counted many times. The V gene is TRBV7-9, the J gene TRBJ1-4; D is ambiguous. Trimming left V 2 bases short and J 7 bases short, with 5 bases between. Germline V gives CDR1 SEHNR, CDR2 FQNEAQ (reference sequence). The CDR3 loop spans 12 amino acids. The CDR3 sequence: CASSLFGEKLFF. The CDR3 DNA reads as TGTGCCAGCAGCTTATTCGGTGAAAAACTGTTTTTT.

The sample holds many counts of this clonotype. V is TRBV5-1 and J is TRBJ2-5; no definite D call. Germline V lookup: CDR1 SGHRS, CDR2 YFSETQ. The CDR3 is made up of 14 amino acids. With 0 bases removed from V and 0 bases from J, the gap between germline ends came to 6 bases. CDR3 bases: TGCGCCAGCAGCTTGGGAGGAAACCAAGAGACCCAGTACTTC. This encodes CASSLGGNQETQYF.

The chain uses TRBV7-2 and TRBJ1-2; possible D gene TRBD1, 6 bases. V lost 1 base to trimming and J lost 2 bases, with 14 bases between them. The length of the CDR3 is 16 residues. Germline loops: CDR1 SGHTA, CDR2 FQGNSA. CDR3 loop: CASSLDHFGGNYGYTF. The CDR3 region has the DNA TGTGCCAGCAGCTTAGACCACTTTGGGGGCAACTATGGCTACACCTTC. The complete variable domain, with remaining parts taken from reference TRBV7-2 and TRBJ1-2, reads GAGVSQSPSNKVTEKGKDVELRCDPISGHTALYWYRQSLGQGLEFLIYFQGNSAPDKSGLPSDRFSAERTGGSVSTLTIQRTQQEDSAVYLCASSLDHFGGNYGYTFGSGTRLTVV.

The genes are TRBV7-6 and TRBJ1-1; D is unclear. This CDR3 comprises 13 residues. V was cut by 5 bases and J by 1 base, with 8 bases left in between. Germline V gene sequence: CDR1 SGHVS, CDR2 FNYEAQ. The CDR3 sequence: CASSARTNTEAFF. For the CDR3, the DNA is TGTGCCAGCAGCGCCAGGACGAACACTGAAGCTTTCTTT.

The chain has TRBV6-5 and TRBJ2-2, with D perhaps being TRBD1 or TRBD2 (5 bases each). CDR1 MNHEY and CDR2 SVGAGI come from the germline V gene. Deletions cut 6 bases from V and 1 base from J, with 12 bases between. The CDR3 contains 15 residues. CDR3 residues: CASRTGTENTGELFF. CDR3 sequence (DNA): TGTGCCAGCAGAACCGGGACGGAGAACACCGGGGAGCTGTTTTTT.

The chain couples TRBV7-9 to TRBJ1-4; D may be TRBD1 (6 bases). This CDR3 comprises 16 residues. Trimming removed 5 bases from V and 3 bases from J, with 16 bases in between. Germline V gives CDR1 SEHNR, CDR2 FQNEAQ (reference sequence). The CDR3 region has the DNA TGTGCCAGCAGCACAATCCGACAGGCGTCTAATGAAAAACTGTTTTTT. Protein: CASSTIRQASNEKLFF. The whole variable domain, filled in from reference TRBV7-9 and TRBJ1-4, reads DTGVSQNPRHKITKRGQNVTFRCDPISEHNRLYWYRQTLGQGPEFLTYFQNEAQLEKSRLLSDRFSAERPKGSFSTLEIQRTEQGDSAMYLCASSTIRQASNEKLFFGSGTQLSVL.

V usage is TRBV6-5 and J usage is TRBJ2-7; a possible D gene is TRBD2 (5 bases). The ends were cut back, 5 bases at V and 7 bases at J, with 9 bases in the middle. Germline lookup yields CDR1 MNHEY and CDR2 SVGAGI. The CDR3 covers 11 residues. CDR3 nucleotide sequence: TGTGCCAGCAGTACCCGGGGAGAGCAGTACTTC. Its protein is CASSTRGEQYF.

There are many counts of this clonotype. J is TRBJ1-1 and V is TRBV4-2; D not resolved. The length of the CDR3 is 14 residues. Germline V lookup: CDR1 LGHNA, CDR2 YNFKEQ. The ends were cut back, 2 bases at V and 1 base at J, with 8 bases in the middle. The CDR3: CASSQLERNTEAFF. Written as DNA, the CDR3 is TGTGCCAGCAGCCAACTGGAGCGGAACACTGAAGCTTTCTTT.

This clonotype was detected many times. The chain recombines TRBV9 with TRBJ1-1; 7 nucleotides align to TRBD1. Germline V gives CDR1 SGDLS, CDR2 YYNGEE. CDR3 length equals 12 residues. The trim removed 0 bases at V and 9 bases at J, leaving 2 bases unmatched. The CDR3 region has the DNA TGTGCCAGCAGCGTAGTGACAGGGCAAGCTTTCTTT. Translated: CASSVVTGQAFF. Looking up the rest from reference TRBV9 and TRBJ1-1 gives the full variable domain: DSGVTQTPKHLITATGQRVTLRCSPRSGDLSVYWYQQSLDQGLQFLIQYYNGEERAKGNILERFSAQQFPDLHSELNLSSLELGDSALYFCASSVVTGQAFFGQGTRLTVV.

This clonotype came up a few times. The V gene is TRBV12-3 or TRBV12-4, the J gene TRBJ2-2; D remains ambiguous. The CDR3 contains 13 residues. Trimming pared 3 bases from V and 3 bases from J, leaving 5 bases between. The CDR3 DNA follows: TGTGCCAGCAGTTTCCCCCACACCGGGGAGCTGTTTTTT. The encoded protein is CASSFPHTGELFF.

This clonotype turned up a few times. The chain links TRBV5-6 to TRBJ2-7, with 9 bases fitting TRBD1. Germline-derived CDR1 and CDR2 are SGHDT and YYEEEE. Trimming removed 6 bases from V and 3 bases from J; junction bases left unmatched: 13. The CDR3 contains 16 residues. CDR3 in DNA: TGTGCCAGCACCACCCGCCCCCCGGGACAGGGCTACGAGCAGTACTTC. It translates to CASTTRPPGQGYEQYF.

This clonotype was counted between two and nine times. V and J are TRBV28 and TRBJ1-1, with unresolved D. V lost 8 bases, J lost 2 bases, and 6 bases lay in between. The V gene's germline CDR1 is MDHEN and CDR2 SYDVKM. The CDR3 has 11 amino acids. The CDR3 sequence is CASGPNTEAFF. The CDR3 DNA reads TGTGCCAGCGGGCCCAACACTGAAGCTTTCTTT.